This T cell receptor (beta chain) derives from a study of blood T cell repertoires in COVID-19 (TCRdb year 2020). For the wider study: Collaborator samples came from the United States, Italy and Spain and covered acute and convalescent phases of COVID-19. The repertoires were released in a freely available public database intended as a resource for research on the immune response to SARS-CoV-2. The dataset comprised deeply sampled blood TCRbeta repertoires from subjects exposed to, actively infected with, or recovered from COVID-19. Samples were obtained from the ongoing ImmuneRACE study (first 160 participants) and from 1,254 subjects provided by 6 global collaborators. The prospective study material was composed of cDNA or gDNA derived from T cells, B-cell-depleted T cells, or PBMCs. Where HLA class I and class II types were available, the types were taken from metadata supplied by the sample provider, not from assay-based typing. A de-identified subject ID, COVID-19 status, age in years and sex were almost always included in the sample metadata.

V trim: 3 bases; J trim: 0 bases; unmatched bases: 8. Spanning cysteine to phenylalanine, the CDR3 consists of 18 amino acids. Kept here is only the CDR3 DNA, which spans 54 bases and is read in frame from base 1. From the germline V gene, CDR1 is SGHRS and CDR2 is YFSETQ. The paper as a whole reports these results and caveats: How much clinical and demographic metadata was included differed by source and by participant, and the metadata was provided uncurated.

TCRbeta CDR3 regions were amplified from genomic DNA by means of the immunoSEQ Assay, a bias-controlled multiplex PCR. The original pipeline was this. Nucleated cell counts per sample were estimated from amplification of reference gene primers within the assay. To quantify the absolute abundance of each unique TCRbeta CDR3 rearrangement, sequence reads were collapsed and filtered. For each sample, productive Simpson clonality was calculated as the square root of Simpson's diversity index across productive rearrangements. TCRdb mirrors the immuneACCESS table, restricted to in-frame sequences. Some clones are absent from its copies; in checked studies, under half trace to an unresolved V gene, and the reason for the others is unknown. V, J and clone size derive from that table, while D and trimming were established from the DNA sequence. Present in this sample are under 200,000 clones, less than 90% of which were seen just once. About 3.3% of the sample belongs to the ten largest clones.

Turning to this clone: The clone's antigen remains unknown. Base qualities are not at hand, and no much larger clone is one base apart.

Participants in the prospective study were aged roughly 18 to 100 years, lived in about two dozen United States geographic areas, and enrolled through a virtual design. In the prospective study, cohorts were assigned on the basis of participant-reported clinical history obtained from a screening survey and a study questionnaire. Exposed participants had been in contact, within 2 weeks of entering the study, with a person who had a PCR-confirmed or clinician-diagnosed case of COVID-19. In the prospective study, whole blood, serum and a nasopharyngeal or oropharyngeal swab were collected from each participant by mobile phlebotomists. Participants in the prospective study had the option to provide additional blood draws and questionnaires over a 2-month period. Blood samples from the prospective study were shipped frozen or at room temperature prior to DNA extraction.

The V and J segments used are TRBV5-1 and TRBJ2-3; 12 junctional bases match TRBD2. Sequencing used PBMCs or T cells enriched from blood (not recorded which). The receptor's source is a woman in her twenties or thirties who had been exposed to COVID-19. At the DNA level, the sequence is TGCGCCAGCAGCTCCCCTACTAGCGGGGGGCGAAGCACAGATACGCAGTATTTT. It specifies CASSSPTSGGRSTDTQYF.